This T cell receptor beta chain came from a study of T cell responses to AZD1222 COVID-19 vaccine. Study results and caveats: Close to half of spike-specific TCRs reportedly recognize unmutated variant regions. Spike-specific TCR breadth and depth went up after people got two AZD1222 doses.

In the case of this clone: Its antigen is still unknown. This CDR3 is also generated by other DNA sequences in the sample.

The table came from immunoSEQ multiplex PCR; TCRdb's copy has only in-frame clones and leaves some out. The sample includes about 160,000 clones, about 89% of them seen just once. This CDR3 comprises 15 residues. Trimming cost V 0 bases and J 4 bases; bases outside gene matches: 3. Germline CDR1 and CDR2: LNHNV and YYDKDF (reference sequence). Sequencing used peripheral blood, obtained on day 0 of AZD1222 vaccination. This chain connects TRBV15 to TRBJ2-3, with TRBD1 identical over 8 bases. The TCR comes from an adult in good health. The CDR3 protein is CATSRDRGPADTQYF. CDR3 nucleotide sequence: TGTGCCACCAGCAGAGACAGGGGGCCGGCAGATACGCAGTATTTT. The complete variable domain, with remaining parts taken from reference TRBV15 and TRBJ2-3, reads DAMVIQNPRYQVTQFGKPVTLSCSQTLNHNVMYWYQQKSSQAPKLLFHYYDKDFNNEADTPDNFQSRRPNTSFCFLDIRSPGLGDTAMYLCATSRDRGPADTQYFGPGTRLTVL.